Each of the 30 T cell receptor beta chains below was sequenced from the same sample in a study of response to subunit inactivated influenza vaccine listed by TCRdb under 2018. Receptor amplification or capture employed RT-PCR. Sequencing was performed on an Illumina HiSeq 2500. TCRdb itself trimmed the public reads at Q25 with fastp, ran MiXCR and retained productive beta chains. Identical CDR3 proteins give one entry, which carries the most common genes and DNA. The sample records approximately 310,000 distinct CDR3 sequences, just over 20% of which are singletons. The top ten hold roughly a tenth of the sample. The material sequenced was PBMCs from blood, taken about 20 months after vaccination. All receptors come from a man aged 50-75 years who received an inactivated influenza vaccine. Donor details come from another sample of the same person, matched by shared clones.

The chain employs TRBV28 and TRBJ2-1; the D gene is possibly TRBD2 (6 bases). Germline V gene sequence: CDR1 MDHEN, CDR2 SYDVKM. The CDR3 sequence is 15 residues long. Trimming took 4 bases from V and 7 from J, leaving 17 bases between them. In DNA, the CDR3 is TGTGCCAGCAGTTCCCTTGAATCAGGACTAAATGAGCAGTTCTTC. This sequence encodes CASSSLESGLNEQFF.

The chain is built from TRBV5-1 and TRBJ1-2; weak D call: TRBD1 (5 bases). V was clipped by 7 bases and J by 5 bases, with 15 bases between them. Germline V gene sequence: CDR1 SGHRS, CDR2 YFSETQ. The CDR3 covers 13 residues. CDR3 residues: CASGVTGGYGYTF. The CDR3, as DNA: TGCGCCAGCGGGGTTACAGGAGGGTATGGCTACACCTTC.

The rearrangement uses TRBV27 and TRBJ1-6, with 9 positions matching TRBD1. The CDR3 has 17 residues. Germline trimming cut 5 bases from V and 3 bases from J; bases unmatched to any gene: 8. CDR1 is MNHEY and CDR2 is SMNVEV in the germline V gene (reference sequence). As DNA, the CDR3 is TGTGCCAGCAGTATAGGACAGGGGCGAATCTATAATTCACCCCTCCACTTT. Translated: CASSIGQGRIYNSPLHF.

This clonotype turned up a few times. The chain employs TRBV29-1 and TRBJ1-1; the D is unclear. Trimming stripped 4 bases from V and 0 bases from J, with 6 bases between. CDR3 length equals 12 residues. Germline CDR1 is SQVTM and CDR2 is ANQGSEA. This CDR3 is CSVGNMNTEAFF. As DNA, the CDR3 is TGCAGCGTTGGGAACATGAACACTGAAGCTTTCTTT. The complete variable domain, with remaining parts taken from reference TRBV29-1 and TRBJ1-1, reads SAVISQKPSRDICQRGTSLTIQCQVDSQVTMMFWYRQQPGQSLTLIATANQGSEATYESGFVIDKFPISRPNLTFSTLTVSNMSPEDSSIYLCSVGNMNTEAFFGQGTRLTVV.

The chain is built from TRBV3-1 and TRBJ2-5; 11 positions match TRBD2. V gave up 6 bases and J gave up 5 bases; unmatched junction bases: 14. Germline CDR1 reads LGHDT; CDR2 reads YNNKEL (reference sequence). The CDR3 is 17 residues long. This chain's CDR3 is CASSLISGGASDETQYF. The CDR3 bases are TGTGCCAGCAGTCTTATTAGCGGGGGGGCCAGTGATGAGACCCAGTACTTC.

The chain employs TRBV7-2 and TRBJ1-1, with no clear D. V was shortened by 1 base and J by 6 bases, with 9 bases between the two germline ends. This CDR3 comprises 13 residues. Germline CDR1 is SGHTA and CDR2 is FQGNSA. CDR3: CASSLGSISEAFF. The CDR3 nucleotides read TGTGCCAGCAGCTTAGGTTCAATCTCTGAAGCTTTCTTT.

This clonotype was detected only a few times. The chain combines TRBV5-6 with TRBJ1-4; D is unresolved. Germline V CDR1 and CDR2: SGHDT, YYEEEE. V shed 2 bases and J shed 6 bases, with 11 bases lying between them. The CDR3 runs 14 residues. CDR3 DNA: TGTGCCAGCAGCTTTGGCCTATCCGATGAAAAACTGTTTTTT. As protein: CASSFGLSDEKLFF.

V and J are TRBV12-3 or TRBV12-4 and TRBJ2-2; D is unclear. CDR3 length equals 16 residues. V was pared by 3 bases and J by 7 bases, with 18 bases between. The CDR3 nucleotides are TGTGCCAGCAGTTTCCCAGGTCCCCGGGTGATCGGGGAGCTGTTTTTT. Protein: CASSFPGPRVIGELFF.

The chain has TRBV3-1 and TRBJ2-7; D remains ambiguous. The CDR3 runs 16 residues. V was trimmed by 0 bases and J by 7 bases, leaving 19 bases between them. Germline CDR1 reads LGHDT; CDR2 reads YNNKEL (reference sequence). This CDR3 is CASSQDRTYLLGEQYF. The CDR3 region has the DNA TGTGCCAGCAGCCAAGATCGTACCTATCTACTGGGGGAGCAGTACTTC.

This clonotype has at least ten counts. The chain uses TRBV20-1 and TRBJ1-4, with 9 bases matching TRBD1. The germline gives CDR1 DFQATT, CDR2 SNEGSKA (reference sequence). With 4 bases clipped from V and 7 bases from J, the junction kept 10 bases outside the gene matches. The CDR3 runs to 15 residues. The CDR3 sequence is CSAIDKDRGGEKLFF. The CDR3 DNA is TGCAGTGCTATAGATAAGGACAGGGGTGGTGAAAAACTGTTTTTT.

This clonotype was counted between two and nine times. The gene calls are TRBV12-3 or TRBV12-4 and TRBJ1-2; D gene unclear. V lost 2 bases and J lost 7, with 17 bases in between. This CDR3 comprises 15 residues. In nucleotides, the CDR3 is TGTGCCAGCAGTTTATATCTAGGACGTCTTGGTGGCTACACCTTC. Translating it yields CASSLYLGRLGGYTF.

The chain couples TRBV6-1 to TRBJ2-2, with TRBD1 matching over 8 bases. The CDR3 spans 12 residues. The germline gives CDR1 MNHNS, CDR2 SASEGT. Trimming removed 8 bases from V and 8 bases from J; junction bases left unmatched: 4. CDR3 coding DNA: TGTGCCAGCGGACAGGGTCCGGGGGAGCTGTTTTTT. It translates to CASGQGPGELFF.

The CDR3 DNA reads as TGTGCCAGCAGTTTAGGTGGGGGGGCCAGATTAATACCCACAGATACGCAGTATTTT. It specifies CASSLGGGARLIPTDTQYF. The chain uses TRBV12-3 or TRBV12-4 and TRBJ2-3; perhaps TRBD2 as D (7 bases). Trimming took off 1 base at V and 2 bases at J, with 22 bases between the two ends. The CDR3 has 19 residues.

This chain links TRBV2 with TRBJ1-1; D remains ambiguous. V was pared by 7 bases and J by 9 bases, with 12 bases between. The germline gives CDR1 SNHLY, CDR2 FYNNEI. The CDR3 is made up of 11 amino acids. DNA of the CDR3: TGTGCCAGCAAGCTAGAGCAAAAAGCTTTCTTT. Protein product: CASKLEQKAFF. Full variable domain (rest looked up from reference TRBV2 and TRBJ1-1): EPEVTQTPSHQVTQMGQEVILRCVPISNHLYFYWYRQILGQKVEFLVSFYNNEISEKSEIFDDQFSVERPDGSNFTLKIRSTKLEDSAMYFCASKLEQKAFFGQGTRLTVV.

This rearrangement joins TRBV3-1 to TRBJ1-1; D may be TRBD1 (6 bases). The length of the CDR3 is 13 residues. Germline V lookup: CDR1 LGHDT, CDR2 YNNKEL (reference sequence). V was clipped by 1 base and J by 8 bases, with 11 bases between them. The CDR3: CASSQGGALEAFF. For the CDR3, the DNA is TGTGCCAGCAGCCAAGGGGGGGCCTTAGAAGCTTTCTTT.

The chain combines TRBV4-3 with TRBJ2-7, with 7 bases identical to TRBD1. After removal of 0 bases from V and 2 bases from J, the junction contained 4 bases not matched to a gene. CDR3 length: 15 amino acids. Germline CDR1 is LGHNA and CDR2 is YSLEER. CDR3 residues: CASSQERGQPYEQYF. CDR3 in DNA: TGCGCCAGCAGCCAAGAACGGGGACAGCCCTACGAGCAGTACTTC.

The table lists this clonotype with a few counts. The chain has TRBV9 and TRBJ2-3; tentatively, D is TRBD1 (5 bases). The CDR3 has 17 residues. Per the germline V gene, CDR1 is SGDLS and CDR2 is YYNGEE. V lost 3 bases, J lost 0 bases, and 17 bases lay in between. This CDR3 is CASSARQHSTSTDTQYF. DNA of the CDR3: TGTGCCAGCAGCGCCCGACAGCATTCTACTAGCACAGATACGCAGTATTTT. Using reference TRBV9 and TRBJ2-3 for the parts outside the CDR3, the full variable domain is DSGVTQTPKHLITATGQRVTLRCSPRSGDLSVYWYQQSLDQGLQFLIQYYNGEERAKGNILERFSAQQFPDLHSELNLSSLELGDSALYFCASSARQHSTSTDTQYFGPGTRLTVL.

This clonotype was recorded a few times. CDR3 residues: CSARGAQTPSYEQYF. The CDR3 nucleotides read TGCAGTGCTAGAGGTGCGCAGACCCCCTCCTACGAGCAGTACTTC. This chain connects TRBV20-1 to TRBJ2-7; D call uncertain. The CDR3 is 15 amino acids. The germline V gene has CDR1 DFQATT and CDR2 SNEGSKA (reference sequence). V lost 1 base to trimming and J lost 0 bases, with 13 bases between them.

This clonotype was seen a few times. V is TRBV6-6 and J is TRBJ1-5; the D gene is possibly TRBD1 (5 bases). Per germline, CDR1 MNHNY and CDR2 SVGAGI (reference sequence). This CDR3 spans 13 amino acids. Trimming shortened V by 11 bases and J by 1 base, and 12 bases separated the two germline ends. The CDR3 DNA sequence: TGTGCCTGTCGACAGACCAGCAATCAGCCCCAGCATTTT. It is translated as CACRQTSNQPQHF.

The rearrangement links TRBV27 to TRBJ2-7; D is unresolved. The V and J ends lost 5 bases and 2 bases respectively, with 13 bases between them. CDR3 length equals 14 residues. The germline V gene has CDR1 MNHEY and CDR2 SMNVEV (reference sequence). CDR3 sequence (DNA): TGTGCCAGCAGTACACAGCTTAGACCCTACGAGCAGTACTTC. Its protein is CASSTQLRPYEQYF.

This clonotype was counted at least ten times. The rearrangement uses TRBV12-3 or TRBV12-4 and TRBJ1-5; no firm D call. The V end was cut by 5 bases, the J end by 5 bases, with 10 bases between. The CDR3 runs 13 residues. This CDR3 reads CASSLTPYQPQHF. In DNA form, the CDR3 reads TGTGCCAGCAGTCTAACACCGTATCAGCCCCAGCATTTT.

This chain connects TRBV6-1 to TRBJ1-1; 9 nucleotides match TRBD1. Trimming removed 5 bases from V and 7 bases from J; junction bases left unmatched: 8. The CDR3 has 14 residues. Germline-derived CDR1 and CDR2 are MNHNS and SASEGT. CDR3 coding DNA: TGTGCCAGCAGTATTTCCGGGACAGGGTTTGAAGCTTTCTTT. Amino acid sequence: CASSISGTGFEAFF.

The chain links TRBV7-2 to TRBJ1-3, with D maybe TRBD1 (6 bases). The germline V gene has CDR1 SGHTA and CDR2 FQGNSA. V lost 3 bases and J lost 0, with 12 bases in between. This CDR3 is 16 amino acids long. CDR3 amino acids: CASSLGAGNSGNTIYF. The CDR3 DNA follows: TGTGCCAGCAGCTTGGGGGCCGGGAACTCTGGAAACACCATATATTTT.

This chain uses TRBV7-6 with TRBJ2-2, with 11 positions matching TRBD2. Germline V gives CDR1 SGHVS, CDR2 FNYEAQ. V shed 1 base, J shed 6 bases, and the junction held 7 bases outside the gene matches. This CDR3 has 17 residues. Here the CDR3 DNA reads TGTGCCAGCAGCTTAGAGACTAGCGGGGTTCTGGCCGGGGAGCTGTTTTTT. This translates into CASSLETSGVLAGELFF.

CDR3 sequence: CASSARDRVYNEQFF. As DNA, the CDR3 is TGTGCCAGCAGCGCAAGGGACAGGGTATACAATGAGCAGTTCTTC. J is TRBJ2-1 and V is TRBV5-6; TRBD1 agrees at 9 bases. The CDR3 is made up of 15 amino acids. The V and J ends lost 4 bases and 4 bases, in that order; junction bases with no gene match: 6. Germline V lookup: CDR1 SGHDT, CDR2 YYEEEE.

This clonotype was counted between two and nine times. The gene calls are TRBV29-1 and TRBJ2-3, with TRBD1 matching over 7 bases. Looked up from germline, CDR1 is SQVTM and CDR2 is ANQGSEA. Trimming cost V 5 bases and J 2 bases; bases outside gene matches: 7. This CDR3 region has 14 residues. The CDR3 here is CSVRDRSFTDTQYF. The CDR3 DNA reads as TGCAGCGTTCGGGACAGATCTTTCACAGATACGCAGTATTTT.

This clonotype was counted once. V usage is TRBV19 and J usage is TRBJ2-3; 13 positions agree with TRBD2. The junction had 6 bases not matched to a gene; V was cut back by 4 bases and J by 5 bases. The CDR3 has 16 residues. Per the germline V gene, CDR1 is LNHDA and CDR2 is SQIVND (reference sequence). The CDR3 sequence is CASSNGLAGARDTQYF. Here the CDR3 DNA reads TGTGCCAGTAGTAACGGACTAGCGGGAGCTAGAGATACGCAGTATTTT.

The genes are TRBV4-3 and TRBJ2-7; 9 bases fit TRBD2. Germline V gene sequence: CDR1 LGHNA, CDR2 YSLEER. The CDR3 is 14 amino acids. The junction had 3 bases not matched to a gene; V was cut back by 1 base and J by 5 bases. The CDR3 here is CASSQVAGVNEQYF. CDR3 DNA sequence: TGCGCCAGCAGCCAAGTAGCGGGAGTCAACGAGCAGTACTTC.

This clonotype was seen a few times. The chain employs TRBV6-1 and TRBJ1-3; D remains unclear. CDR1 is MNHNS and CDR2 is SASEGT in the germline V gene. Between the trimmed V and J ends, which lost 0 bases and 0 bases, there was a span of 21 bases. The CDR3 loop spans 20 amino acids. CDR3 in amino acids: CASSEAPTFFGKSSGNTIYF. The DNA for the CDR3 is TGTGCCAGCAGTGAAGCGCCTACCTTCTTCGGCAAGTCCTCTGGAAACACCATATATTTT.

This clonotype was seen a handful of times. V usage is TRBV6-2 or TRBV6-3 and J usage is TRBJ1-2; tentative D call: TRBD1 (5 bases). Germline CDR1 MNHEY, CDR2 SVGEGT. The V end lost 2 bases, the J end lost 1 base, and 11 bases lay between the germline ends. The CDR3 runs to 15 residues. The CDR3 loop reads CASSYRGRLNYGYTF. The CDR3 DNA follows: TGTGCCAGCAGTTACCGGGGCAGACTTAACTATGGCTACACCTTC.